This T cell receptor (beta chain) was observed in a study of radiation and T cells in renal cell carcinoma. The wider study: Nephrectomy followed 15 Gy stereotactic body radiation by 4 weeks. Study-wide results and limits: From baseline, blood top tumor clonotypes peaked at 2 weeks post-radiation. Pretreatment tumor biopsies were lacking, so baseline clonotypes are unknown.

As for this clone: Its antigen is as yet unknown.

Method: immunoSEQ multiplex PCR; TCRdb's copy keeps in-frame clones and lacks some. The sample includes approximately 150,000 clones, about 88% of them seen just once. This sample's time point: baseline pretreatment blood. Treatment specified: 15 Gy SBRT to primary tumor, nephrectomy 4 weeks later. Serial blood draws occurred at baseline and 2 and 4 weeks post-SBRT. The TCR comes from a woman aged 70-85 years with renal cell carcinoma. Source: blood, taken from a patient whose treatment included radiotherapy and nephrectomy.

The DNA of the CDR3 is TGTGCCAGCAGCGGATCCGAAGCCCCACGGTACAATGAGCAGTTCTTC. Translating it yields CASSGSEAPRYNEQFF. This rearrangement joins TRBV21-1 to TRBJ2-1. TRBV21-1 is described as a pseudogene. This CDR3 is 16 amino acids long.